The sample holds one count of the clone carrying this T cell receptor (beta chain). Its antigen is undetermined. The data originate from a study of immune evolution from preneoplasia to lung adenocarcinoma. Study-wide findings and caveats: From normal lung to invasive adenocarcinoma, top clone frequencies appeared to decrease.

Assay: immunoSEQ multiplex PCR; the TCRdb copy retains only in-frame clones and omits some. The sample includes over 30,000 clones, roughly 74% of them seen just once. Germline assignment: CDR1 WNHNN and CDR2 SYGVQD (reference sequence). The CDR3 contains 15 residues. V was cut by 3 bases and J by 4 bases, with 14 bases left in between. This clonotype was obtained from a person between 60 and 69 years old with lung adenocarcinoma. The rearrangement links TRBV10-1 to TRBJ2-3; D unclear. The specimen sequenced was FFPE invasive lung adenocarcinoma tissue. Here the CDR3 DNA reads TGCGCCAGCAGTGAAAGGATAGGGCTCGCAGATACGCAGTATTTT. The encoded protein is CASSERIGLADTQYF.